Sequencing of this T cell receptor (beta chain) was carried out in a study of T cells in Graves' hyperthyroidism and ophthalmopathy. Points from the study as a whole: Clonotypes that were expanded in thyroid above 0.001 mostly appeared in blood too. Ophthalmopathy was predicted by the model a median of about 6.5 months ahead of onset.

Using RNA transcripts as the source, TCR beta CDR3 regions were amplified. RT-PCR in the first round (using the HTBI primer set) targeted the TCR CDR3. MiXCR, applied by TCRdb to the multiplex PCR reads, yields one record per CDR3 protein. The data hold under 450,000 distinct CDR3 sequences, with roughly 12% observed a single time. V lost 2 bases and J lost 2, with 16 bases in between. Germline V gene lookup returns CDR1 ENHRY and CDR2 SYGVKD. The length of the CDR3 is 16 residues. Orbital computed tomography, thyroid ultrasound, serum thyroxine and TRAb, and clinical symptoms together informed the diagnoses. This clonotype appeared a few times. Antigen unknown.

Sequencing used blood. This TCR was recovered from a man under 40 with Graves' hyperthyroidism that later progressed to Graves' ophthalmopathy. The rearrangement joins TRBV10-3 to TRBJ2-7; D is possibly TRBD1 (6 bases). This CDR3 reads CAISEAGAYLTYEQYF. The CDR3 DNA reads TGTGCCATCAGTGAGGCAGGGGCCTATTTGACCTACGAGCAGTACTTC.